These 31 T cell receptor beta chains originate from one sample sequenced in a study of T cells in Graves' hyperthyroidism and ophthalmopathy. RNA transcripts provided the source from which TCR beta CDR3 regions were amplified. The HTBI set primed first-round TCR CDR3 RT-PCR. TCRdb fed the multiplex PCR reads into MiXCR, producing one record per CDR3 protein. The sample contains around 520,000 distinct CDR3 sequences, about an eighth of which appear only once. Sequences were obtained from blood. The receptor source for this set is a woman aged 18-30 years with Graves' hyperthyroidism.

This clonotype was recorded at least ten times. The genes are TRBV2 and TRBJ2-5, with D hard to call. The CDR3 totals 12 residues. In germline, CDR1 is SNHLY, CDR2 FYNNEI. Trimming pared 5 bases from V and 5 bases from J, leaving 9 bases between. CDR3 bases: TGTGCCAGCAGTCTAGGGATGGAGACCCAGTACTTC. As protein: CASSLGMETQYF.

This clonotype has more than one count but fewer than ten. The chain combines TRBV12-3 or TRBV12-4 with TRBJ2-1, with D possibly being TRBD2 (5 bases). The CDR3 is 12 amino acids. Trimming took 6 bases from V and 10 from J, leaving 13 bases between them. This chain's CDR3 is CASSETSVEQFF. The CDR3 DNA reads TGTGCCAGCAGCGAAACTAGTGTCGAGCAGTTCTTC.

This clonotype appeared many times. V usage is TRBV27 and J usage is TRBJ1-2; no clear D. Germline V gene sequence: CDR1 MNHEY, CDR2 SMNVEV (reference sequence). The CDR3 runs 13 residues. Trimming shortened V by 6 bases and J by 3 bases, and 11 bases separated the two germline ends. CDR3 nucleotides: TGTGCCAGCAGCCGCCAGGACCACTATGGCTACACCTTC. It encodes CASSRQDHYGYTF.

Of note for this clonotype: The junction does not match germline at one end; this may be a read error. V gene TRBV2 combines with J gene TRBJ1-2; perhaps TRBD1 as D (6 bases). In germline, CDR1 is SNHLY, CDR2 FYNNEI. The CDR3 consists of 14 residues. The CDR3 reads CANSEKRTVYGYTF. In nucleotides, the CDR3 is TGTGCCAACAGTGAAAAAAGGACAGTCTATGGCTACACCTTC. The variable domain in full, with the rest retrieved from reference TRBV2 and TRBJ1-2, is EPEVTQTPSHQVTQMGQEVILRCVPISNHLYFYWYRQILGQKVEFLVSFYNNEISEKSEIFDDQFSVERPDGSNFTLKIRSTKLEDSAMYFCANSEKRTVYGYTFGSGTRLTVV.

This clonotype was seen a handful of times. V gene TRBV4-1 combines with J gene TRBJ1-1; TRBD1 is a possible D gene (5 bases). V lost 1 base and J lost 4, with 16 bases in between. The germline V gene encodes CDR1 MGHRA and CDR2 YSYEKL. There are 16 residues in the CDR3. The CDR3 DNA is TGCGCCAGCAGCCAAGGGGTCAGGCAGGGTGTCACTGAAGCTTTCTTT. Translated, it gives CASSQGVRQGVTEAFF.

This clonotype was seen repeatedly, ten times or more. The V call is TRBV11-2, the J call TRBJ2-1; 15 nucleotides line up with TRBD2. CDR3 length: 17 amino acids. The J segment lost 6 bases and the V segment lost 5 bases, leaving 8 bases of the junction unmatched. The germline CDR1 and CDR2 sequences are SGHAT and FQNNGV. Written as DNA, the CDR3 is TGTGCCAGCAGCCCGGGACTAGCGGGAGGTCGGGGCAATGAGCAGTTCTTC. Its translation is CASSPGLAGGRGNEQFF.

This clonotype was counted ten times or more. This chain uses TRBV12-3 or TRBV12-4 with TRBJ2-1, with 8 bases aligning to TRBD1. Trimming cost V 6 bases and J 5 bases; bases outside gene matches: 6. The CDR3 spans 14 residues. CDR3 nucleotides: TGTGCCAGCAGCGGACAGGGAAGGGACAATGAGCAGTTCTTC. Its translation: CASSGQGRDNEQFF.

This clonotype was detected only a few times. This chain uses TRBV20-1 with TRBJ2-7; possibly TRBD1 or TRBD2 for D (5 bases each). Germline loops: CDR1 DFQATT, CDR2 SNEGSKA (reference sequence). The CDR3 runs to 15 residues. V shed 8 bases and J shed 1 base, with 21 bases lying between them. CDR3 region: CSSSPGQGASYEQYF. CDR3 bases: TGCAGTTCCAGCCCGGGTCAGGGAGCGTCCTACGAGCAGTACTTC.

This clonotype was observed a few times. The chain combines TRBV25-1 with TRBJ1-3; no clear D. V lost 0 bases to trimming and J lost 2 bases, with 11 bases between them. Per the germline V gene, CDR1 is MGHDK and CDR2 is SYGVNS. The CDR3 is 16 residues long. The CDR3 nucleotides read TGTGCCAGCAGTGAATATAGGTCCGGGGCTGGAAACACCATATATTTT. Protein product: CASSEYRSGAGNTIYF.

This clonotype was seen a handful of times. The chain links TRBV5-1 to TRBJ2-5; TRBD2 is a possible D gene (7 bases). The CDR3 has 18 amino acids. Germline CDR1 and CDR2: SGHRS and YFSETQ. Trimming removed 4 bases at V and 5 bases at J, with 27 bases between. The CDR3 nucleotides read TGCGCCAGCAGCCGGTTTGGCGGGGGCAGATCGGTAGGGGAGACCCAGTACTTC. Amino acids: CASSRFGGGRSVGETQYF.

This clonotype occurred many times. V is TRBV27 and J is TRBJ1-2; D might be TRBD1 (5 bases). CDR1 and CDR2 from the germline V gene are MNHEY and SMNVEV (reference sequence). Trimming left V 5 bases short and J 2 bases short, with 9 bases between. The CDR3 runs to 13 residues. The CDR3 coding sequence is TGTGCCAGCAGTACCCGGGACAACTATGGCTACACCTTC. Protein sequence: CASSTRDNYGYTF.

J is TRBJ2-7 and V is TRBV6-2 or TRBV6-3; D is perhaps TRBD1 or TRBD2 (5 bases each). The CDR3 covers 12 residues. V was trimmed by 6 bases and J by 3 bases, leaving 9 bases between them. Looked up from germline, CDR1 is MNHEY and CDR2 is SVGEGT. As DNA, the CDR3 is TGTGCCAGCAGCCGGGACGGCTACGAGCAGTACGTC. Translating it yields CASSRDGYEQYV.

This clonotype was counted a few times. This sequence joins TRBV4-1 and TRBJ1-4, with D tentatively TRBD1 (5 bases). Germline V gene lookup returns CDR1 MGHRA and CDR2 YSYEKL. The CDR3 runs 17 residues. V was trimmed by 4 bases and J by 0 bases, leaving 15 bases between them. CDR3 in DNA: TGCGCCAGCAGCCCTCAAGGCCGGGGCTCAACTAATGAAAAACTGTTTTTT. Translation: CASSPQGRGSTNEKLFF.

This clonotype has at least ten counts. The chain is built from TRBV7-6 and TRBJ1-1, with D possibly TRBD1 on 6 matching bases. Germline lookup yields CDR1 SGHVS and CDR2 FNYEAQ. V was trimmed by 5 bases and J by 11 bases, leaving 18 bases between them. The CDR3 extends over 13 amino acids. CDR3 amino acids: CASSPWGLNEAFF. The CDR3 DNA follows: TGTGCCAGCAGCCCCTGGGGGCTAAACGAGGCTTTCTTT.

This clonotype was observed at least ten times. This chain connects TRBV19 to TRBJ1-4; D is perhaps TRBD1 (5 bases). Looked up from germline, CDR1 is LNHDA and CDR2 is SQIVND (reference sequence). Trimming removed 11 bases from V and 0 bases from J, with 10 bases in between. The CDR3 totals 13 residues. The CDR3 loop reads CAGHRTTNEKLFF. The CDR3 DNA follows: TGTGCCGGACACAGAACAACTAATGAAAAACTGTTTTTT.

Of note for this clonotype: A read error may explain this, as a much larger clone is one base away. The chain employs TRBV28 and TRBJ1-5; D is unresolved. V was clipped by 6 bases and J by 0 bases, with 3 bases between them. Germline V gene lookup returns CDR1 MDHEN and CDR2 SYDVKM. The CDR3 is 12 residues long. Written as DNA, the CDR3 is TGTGCCAGCAGAGATAGCAATCAGCCCCAGCATTTT. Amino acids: CASRDSNQPQHF.

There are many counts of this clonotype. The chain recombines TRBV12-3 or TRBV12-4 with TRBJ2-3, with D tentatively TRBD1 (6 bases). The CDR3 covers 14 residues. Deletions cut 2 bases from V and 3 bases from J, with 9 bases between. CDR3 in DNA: TGTGCCAGCAGTTTAATGGGGGCAACAGATACGCAGTATTTT. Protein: CASSLMGATDTQYF.

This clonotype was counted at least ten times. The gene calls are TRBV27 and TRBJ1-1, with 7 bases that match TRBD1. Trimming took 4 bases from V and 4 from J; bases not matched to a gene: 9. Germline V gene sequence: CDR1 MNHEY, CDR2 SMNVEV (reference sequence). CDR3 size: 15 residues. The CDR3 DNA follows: TGTGCCAGCAGTTCGCTAATTCCAGGGGGCACTGAAGCTTTCTTT. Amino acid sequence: CASSSLIPGGTEAFF.

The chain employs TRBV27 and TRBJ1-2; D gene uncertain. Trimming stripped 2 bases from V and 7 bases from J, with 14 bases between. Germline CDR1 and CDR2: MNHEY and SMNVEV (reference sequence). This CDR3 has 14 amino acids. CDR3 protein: CASSLVGALGGYTF. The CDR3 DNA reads TGTGCCAGCAGTTTAGTGGGTGCCCTCGGTGGCTACACCTTC.

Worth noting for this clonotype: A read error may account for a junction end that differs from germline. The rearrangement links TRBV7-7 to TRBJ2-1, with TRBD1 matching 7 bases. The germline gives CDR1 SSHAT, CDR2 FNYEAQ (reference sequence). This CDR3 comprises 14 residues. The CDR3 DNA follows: TGTGCTAGCAGCTTAGAAACAGGGGTAGGGGAGCAGTTCTTC. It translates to CASSLETGVGEQFF.

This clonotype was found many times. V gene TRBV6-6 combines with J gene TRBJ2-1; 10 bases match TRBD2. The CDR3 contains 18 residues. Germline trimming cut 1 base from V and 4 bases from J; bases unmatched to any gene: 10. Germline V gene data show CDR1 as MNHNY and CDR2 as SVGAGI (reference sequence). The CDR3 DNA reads TGTGCCAGCAGTTACTACTCGTTAGCGGGAGGACGATACAATGAGCAGTTCTTC. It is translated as CASSYYSLAGGRYNEQFF.

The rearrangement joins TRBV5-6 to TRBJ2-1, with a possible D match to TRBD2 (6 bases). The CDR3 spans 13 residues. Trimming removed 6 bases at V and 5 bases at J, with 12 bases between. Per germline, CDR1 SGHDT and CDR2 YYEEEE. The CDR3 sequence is CASIPGAHNEQFF. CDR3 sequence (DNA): TGTGCCAGCATCCCGGGAGCCCACAATGAGCAGTTCTTC.

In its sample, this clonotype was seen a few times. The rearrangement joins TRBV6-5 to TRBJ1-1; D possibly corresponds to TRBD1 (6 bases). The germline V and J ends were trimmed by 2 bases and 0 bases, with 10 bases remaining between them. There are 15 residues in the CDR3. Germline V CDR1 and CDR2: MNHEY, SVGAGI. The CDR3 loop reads CASSYTRGMNTEAFF. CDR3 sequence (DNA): TGTGCCAGCAGTTACACTAGGGGGATGAACACTGAAGCTTTCTTT.

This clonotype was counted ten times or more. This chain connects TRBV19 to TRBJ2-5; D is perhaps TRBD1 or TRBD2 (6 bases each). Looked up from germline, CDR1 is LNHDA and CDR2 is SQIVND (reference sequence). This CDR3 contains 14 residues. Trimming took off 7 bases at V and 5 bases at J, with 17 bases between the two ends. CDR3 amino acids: CASTTVGGGETQYF. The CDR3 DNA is TGTGCCAGTACCACGGTAGGAGGGGGGGAGACCCAGTACTTC. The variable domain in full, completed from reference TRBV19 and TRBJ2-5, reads DGGITQSPKYLFRKEGQNVTLSCEQNLNHDAMYWYRQDPGQGLRLIYYSQIVNDFQKGDIAEGYSVSREKKESFPLTVTSAQKNPTAFYLCASTTVGGGETQYFGPGTRLLVL.

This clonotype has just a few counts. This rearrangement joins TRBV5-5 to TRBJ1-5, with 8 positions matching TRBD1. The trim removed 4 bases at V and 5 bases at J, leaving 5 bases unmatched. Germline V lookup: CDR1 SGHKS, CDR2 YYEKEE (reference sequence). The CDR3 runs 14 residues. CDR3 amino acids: CASSPDRGHQPQHF. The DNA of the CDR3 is TGTGCCAGCAGCCCCGACAGGGGACATCAGCCCCAGCATTTT.

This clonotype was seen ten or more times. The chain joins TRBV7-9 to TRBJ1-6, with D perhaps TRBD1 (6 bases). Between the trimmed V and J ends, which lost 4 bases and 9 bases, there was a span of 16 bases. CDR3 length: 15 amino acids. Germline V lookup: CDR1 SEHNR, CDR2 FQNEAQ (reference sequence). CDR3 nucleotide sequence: TGTGCCAGCAGCTCCGAACAGGGAACTGGTTCACCCCTCCACTTT. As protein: CASSSEQGTGSPLHF.

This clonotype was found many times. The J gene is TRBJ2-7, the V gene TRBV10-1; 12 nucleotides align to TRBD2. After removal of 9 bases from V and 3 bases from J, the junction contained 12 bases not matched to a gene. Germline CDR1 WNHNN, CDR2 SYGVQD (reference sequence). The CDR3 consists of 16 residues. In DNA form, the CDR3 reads TGCGCCAGAACACGATCCGGGACTAGCGGGTACTACGAGCAGTACGTC. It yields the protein CARTRSGTSGYYEQYV.

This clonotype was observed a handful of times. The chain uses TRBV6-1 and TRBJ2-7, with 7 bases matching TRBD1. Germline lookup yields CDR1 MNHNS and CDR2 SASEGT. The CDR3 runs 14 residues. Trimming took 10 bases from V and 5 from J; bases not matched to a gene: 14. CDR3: CATRPDREVNEQYF. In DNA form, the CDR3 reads TGTGCCACCAGACCTGACAGGGAAGTCAACGAGCAGTACTTC.

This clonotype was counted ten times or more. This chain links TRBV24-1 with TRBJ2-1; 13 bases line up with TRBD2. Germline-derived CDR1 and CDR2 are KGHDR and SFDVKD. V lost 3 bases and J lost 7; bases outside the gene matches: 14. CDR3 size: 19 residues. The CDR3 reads CATSDARRTSGRTLNEQFF. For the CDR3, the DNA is TGTGCCACCAGTGATGCCCGCCGGACTAGCGGGAGAACTTTGAATGAGCAGTTCTTC.

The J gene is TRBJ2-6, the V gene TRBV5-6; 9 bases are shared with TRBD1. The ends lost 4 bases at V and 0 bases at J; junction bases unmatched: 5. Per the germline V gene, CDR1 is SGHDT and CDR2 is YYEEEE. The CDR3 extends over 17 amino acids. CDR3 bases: TGTGCCAGCAGCCTCGGGACAGGGCCCTCTGGGGCCAACGTCCTGACTTTC. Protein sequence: CASSLGTGPSGANVLTF.

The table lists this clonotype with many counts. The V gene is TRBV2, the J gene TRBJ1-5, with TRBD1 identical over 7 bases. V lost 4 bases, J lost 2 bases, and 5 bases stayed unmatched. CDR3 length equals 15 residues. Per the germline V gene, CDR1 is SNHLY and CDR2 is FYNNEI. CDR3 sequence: CASSAETGRNQPQHF. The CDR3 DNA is TGTGCCAGCAGTGCGGAGACAGGGCGCAATCAGCCCCAGCATTTT.